Shown below are 19 T cell receptor beta chains from a single sample sequenced in a study of cytomegalovirus exposure and HLA in healthy donors. Primers included in the PCR were 60 Vbeta and 13 Jbeta primers. The repertoire was sequenced with immunoSEQ multiplex PCR; TCRdb's copy has only in-frame clones and lacks some. Counted here are about 78,000 clones, under 90% occurring once; the ten biggest clones make up about 32%. Sequenced: PBMCs. The source is a man between 45 and 60 years old in good health and CMV-seropositive.

The rearrangement uses TRBV7-6 and TRBJ2-1; 10 bases match TRBD2. Germline V lookup: CDR1 SGHVS, CDR2 FNYEAQ. The ends lost 0 bases at V and 8 bases at J; junction bases unmatched: 10. The CDR3 covers 17 residues. CDR3 coding DNA: TGTGCCAGCAGCTTAGCCCAGGGACTAGCGTTCAGCTATGAGCAGTTCTTC. It is translated as CASSLAQGLAFSYEQFF.

The chain couples TRBV18 to TRBJ2-3; 14 bases match TRBD2. J gave up 1 base and V 3 bases, and 3 bases lay outside the gene matches. The CDR3 loop spans 17 amino acids. Germline V CDR1 and CDR2: KGHSH, LQKENI. The CDR3 DNA reads TGTGCCAGCTCACCGGGGACTAGCGGGAGCGGCACAGATACGCAGTATTTT. Its protein is CASSPGTSGSGTDTQYF.

This chain links TRBV12-5 with TRBJ2-3; no clear D. The CDR3 is 15 residues long. The V end lost 6 bases, the J end lost 0 bases, and 13 bases lay between the germline ends. Germline CDR1 is LGHNT and CDR2 is FRNRAP. Here the CDR3 reads CASGQMKLSTDTQYF. The CDR3 DNA reads TGTGCTAGTGGCCAAATGAAGCTTAGCACAGATACGCAGTATTTT. The full variable domain, completed using reference TRBV12-5 and TRBJ2-3, is DARVTQTPRHKVTEMGQEVTMRCQPILGHNTVFWYRQTMMQGLELLAYFRNRAPLDDSGMPKDRFSAEMPDATLATLKIQPSEPRDSAVYFCASGQMKLSTDTQYFGPGTRLTVL.

This clone was picked up one time. This chain links TRBV27 with TRBJ1-5; D perhaps matches TRBD1 (5 bases). Germline assignment: CDR1 MNHEY and CDR2 SMNVEV (reference sequence). CDR3 size: 15 residues. The germline V and J ends were trimmed by 5 bases and 3 bases, with 14 bases remaining between them. CDR3 coding DNA: TGTGCCAGCAGTCTCCACGGGGGATCCAATCAGCCCCAGCATTTT. Translation gives CASSLHGGSNQPQHF.

This clone occurred a few times. This chain uses TRBV30 with TRBJ2-7; the match to TRBD1 covers 11 bases. Germline CDR1 reads GTSNPN; CDR2 reads SVGIG (reference sequence). V was pared by 5 bases and J by 3 bases, with 3 bases of the junction left unmatched. The CDR3 contains 13 residues. The CDR3, as DNA: TGTGCCTGGGGGGACAGGGGGGTCTACGAGCAGTACTTC. As protein: CAWGDRGVYEQYF.

This chain connects TRBV7-2 to TRBJ2-3; D remains ambiguous. V shed 5 bases and J shed 6 bases, with 15 bases lying between them. The CDR3 loop spans 14 amino acids. From germline, CDR1 is SGHTA and CDR2 FQGNSA. The CDR3 coding sequence is TGTGCCAGCAGCCCCAACCCCCGGTGGGATACGCAGTATTTT. Its protein is CASSPNPRWDTQYF.

This chain links TRBV6-6 with TRBJ1-2, with a tentative D call TRBD1 (6 bases). Deletions cut 5 bases from V and 3 bases from J, with 19 bases between. Germline values: CDR1 MNHNY, CDR2 SVGAGI (reference sequence). This CDR3 is 16 amino acids long. The CDR3 is CASSTNVRTAHYGYTF. As DNA, the CDR3 is TGTGCCAGCAGTACAAACGTTCGGACAGCGCACTATGGCTACACCTTC.

The rearrangement links TRBV18 to TRBJ2-1, with 7 bases aligning to TRBD1. Losses at the gene ends were 2 bases for V and 7 bases for J; bases not matched to a gene: 17. The CDR3 has 18 residues. Germline V CDR1 and CDR2: KGHSH, LQKENI. CDR3 nucleotides: TGTGCCAGCTCACCATCCCTTCTACAGGGGTCGTGGAATAATGAGCAGTTCTTC. The encoded protein is CASSPSLLQGSWNNEQFF. Variable domain in full (rest from reference TRBV18 and TRBJ2-1): NAGVMQNPRHLVRRRGQEARLRCSPMKGHSHVYWYRQLPEEGLKFMVYLQKENIIDESGMPKERFSAEFPKEGPSILRIQQVVRGDSAAYFCASSPSLLQGSWNNEQFFGPGTRLTVL.

The chain has TRBV6-5 and TRBJ2-7; 9 nucleotides align to TRBD1. The CDR3 length is 14 residues. With 6 bases clipped from V and 2 bases from J, the junction kept 5 bases outside the gene matches. The germline V gene encodes CDR1 MNHEY and CDR2 SVGAGI. The CDR3 DNA sequence: TGTGCCAGCAGGTCCGGGACAGGGACCTACGAGCAGTACTTC. It specifies CASRSGTGTYEQYF.

This rearrangement joins TRBV5-4 to TRBJ1-3, with D unresolved. Germline CDR1 is SGHNT and CDR2 is YYREEE (reference sequence). Trimming took 4 bases from V and 0 from J, leaving 8 bases between them. The CDR3 sequence is 14 residues long. The CDR3 protein is CASSDRSSGNTIYF. As DNA, the CDR3 is TGTGCCAGCAGCGACCGGAGCTCTGGAAACACCATATATTTT.

The genes are TRBV19 and TRBJ2-3, with 7 positions matching TRBD2. The germline gives CDR1 LNHDA, CDR2 SQIVND (reference sequence). This CDR3 has 15 amino acids. The ends lost 7 bases at V and 5 bases at J; junction bases unmatched: 12. The CDR3 protein is CASTWGGGPGDTQYF. The CDR3 DNA follows: TGTGCCAGTACCTGGGGGGGAGGCCCCGGAGATACGCAGTATTTT.

To note about this clone: The same CDR3 can be traced to other DNA sequences in this sample. J is TRBJ2-3 and V is TRBV5-6; D might be TRBD2 (7 bases). Germline V CDR1 and CDR2: SGHDT, YYEEEE. The CDR3 has 16 residues. Trimming removed 0 bases from V and 0 bases from J, with 11 bases in between. The CDR3 region is CASSLVGGASTDTQYF. CDR3 DNA sequence: TGTGCCAGCAGCTTGGTTGGGGGGGCTAGCACAGATACGCAGTATTTT.

V is TRBV2 and J is TRBJ2-5; D call uncertain. Germline loops: CDR1 SNHLY, CDR2 FYNNEI. With 4 bases removed from V and 1 base from J, the gap between germline ends came to 7 bases. The length of the CDR3 is 13 residues. The CDR3 sequence is CASSAGTQETQYF. CDR3 sequence (DNA): TGTGCCAGCAGTGCAGGCACCCAAGAGACCCAGTACTTC.

The V call is TRBV14, the J call TRBJ2-1, with TRBD2 matching over 7 bases. The CDR3 consists of 17 residues. V trimming: 0 bases; J trimming: 0 bases; junction bases outside the gene matches: 5. CDR1 is SGHDN, CDR2 FVKESK, per germline. In DNA, the CDR3 is TGTGCCAGCAGCCAAGAGCGGGAGTGGGCCTCCTACAATGAGCAGTTCTTC. It yields the protein CASSQEREWASYNEQFF.

The chain couples TRBV27 to TRBJ2-1; TRBD1 matches 7 bases. Trimming removed 5 bases from V and 8 bases from J; junction bases left unmatched: 21. The CDR3 consists of 18 residues. Germline V CDR1 and CDR2: MNHEY, SMNVEV (reference sequence). The CDR3 DNA is TGTGCCAGCAGTGGACGACTAAGACAGGGCCTTTTCTTAGATGAGCAGTTCTTC. Protein product: CASSGRLRQGLFLDEQFF.

The chain recombines TRBV14 with TRBJ2-1, with D possibly matching TRBD2 (5 bases). The germline CDR1 and CDR2 sequences are SGHDN and FVKESK. This CDR3 has 14 amino acids. V lost 0 bases and J lost 7, with 10 bases in between. CDR3 loop: CASSQDWTANEQFF. CDR3 nucleotides: TGTGCCAGCAGCCAAGATTGGACTGCGAATGAGCAGTTCTTC.

In its sample, this clone was seen a few times. The rearrangement links TRBV19 to TRBJ2-3; tentatively, D is TRBD2 (6 bases). CDR3 length: 15 residues. Germline assignment: CDR1 LNHDA and CDR2 SQIVND (reference sequence). V was shortened by 5 bases and J by 4 bases, with 16 bases between the two germline ends. The CDR3 reads CASSGPGVRADTQYF. The DNA for the CDR3 is TGTGCCAGTAGTGGACCGGGAGTTAGGGCAGATACGCAGTATTTT.

V is TRBV6-5 and J is TRBJ2-7; D possibly corresponds to TRBD2 (5 bases). This CDR3 has 15 residues. V was cut by 4 bases and J by 2 bases, with 15 bases left in between. Germline V gene lookup returns CDR1 MNHEY and CDR2 SVGAGI. The CDR3: CASSSGRLAAYEQYF. CDR3 nucleotides: TGTGCCAGCAGTTCAGGAAGGCTAGCAGCCTACGAGCAGTACTTC.

The J gene is TRBJ1-1, the V gene TRBV5-4; TRBD1 aligns across 11 bases. The CDR3 runs 17 residues. Germline V gene data show CDR1 as SGHNT and CDR2 as YYREEE (reference sequence). After removal of 0 bases from V and 3 bases from J, the junction contained 7 bases not matched to a gene. The CDR3 reads CASSLGGQGGRDTEAFF. CDR3 bases: TGTGCCAGCAGCTTGGGGGGACAGGGGGGCCGCGACACTGAAGCTTTCTTT. Full variable domain (remainder filled in from reference TRBV5-4 and TRBJ1-1): ETGVTQSPTHLIKTRGQQVTLRCSSQSGHNTVSWYQQALGQGPQFIFQYYREEENGRGNFPPRFSGLQFPNYSSELNVNALELDDSALYLCASSLGGQGGRDTEAFFGQGTRLTVV.